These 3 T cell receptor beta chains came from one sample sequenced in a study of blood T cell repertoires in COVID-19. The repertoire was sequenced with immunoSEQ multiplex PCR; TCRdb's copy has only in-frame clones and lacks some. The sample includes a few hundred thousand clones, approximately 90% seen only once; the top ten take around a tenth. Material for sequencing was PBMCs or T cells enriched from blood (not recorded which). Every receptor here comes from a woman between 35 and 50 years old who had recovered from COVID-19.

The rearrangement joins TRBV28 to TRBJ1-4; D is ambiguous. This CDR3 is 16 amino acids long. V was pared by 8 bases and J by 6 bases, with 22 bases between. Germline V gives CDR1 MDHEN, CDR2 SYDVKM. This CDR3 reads CASGRVSPWEDEKLFF. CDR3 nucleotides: TGTGCCAGCGGCCGGGTCAGCCCATGGGAGGATGAAAAACTGTTTTTT.

CDR3 nucleotides: TGTGCCACCAGCAGAGGTACAGCAACTAATGAAAAACTGTTTTTT. Protein: CATSRGTATNEKLFF. The V call is TRBV15, the J call TRBJ1-4, with no clear D. Germline V lookup: CDR1 LNHNV, CDR2 YYDKDF (reference sequence). The V gene lost 1 base and the J gene lost 0 bases, with 6 bases spanning the gap. The CDR3 loop spans 15 amino acids.

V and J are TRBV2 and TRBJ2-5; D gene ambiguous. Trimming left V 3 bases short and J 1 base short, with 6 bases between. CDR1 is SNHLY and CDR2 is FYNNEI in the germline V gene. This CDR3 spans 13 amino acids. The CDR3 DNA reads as TGTGCCAGCAGTGACCTAACCCAAGAGACCCAGTACTTC. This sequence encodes CASSDLTQETQYF.